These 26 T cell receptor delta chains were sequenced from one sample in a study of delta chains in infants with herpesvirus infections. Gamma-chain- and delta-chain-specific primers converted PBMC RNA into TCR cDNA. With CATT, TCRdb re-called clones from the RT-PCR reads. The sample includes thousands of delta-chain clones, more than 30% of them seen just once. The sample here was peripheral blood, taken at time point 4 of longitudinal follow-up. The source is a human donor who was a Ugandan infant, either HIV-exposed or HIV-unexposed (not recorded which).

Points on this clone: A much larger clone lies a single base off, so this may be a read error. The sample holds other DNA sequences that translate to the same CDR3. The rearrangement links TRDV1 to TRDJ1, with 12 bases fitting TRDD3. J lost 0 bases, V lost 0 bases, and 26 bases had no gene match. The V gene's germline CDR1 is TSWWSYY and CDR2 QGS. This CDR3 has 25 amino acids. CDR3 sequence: CALGELISPTLYWGIPLSDTDKLIF. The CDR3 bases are TGTGCTCTTGGGGAACTGATCAGTCCAACCCTGTACTGGGGGATACCCCTCAGTGACACCGATAAACTCATCTTT.

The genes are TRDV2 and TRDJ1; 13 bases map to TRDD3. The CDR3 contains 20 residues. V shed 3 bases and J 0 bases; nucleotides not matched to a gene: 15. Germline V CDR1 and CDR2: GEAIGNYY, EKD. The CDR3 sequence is CACDGLLGDTGGPYTDKLIF. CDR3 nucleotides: TGTGCCTGTGACGGCCTACTGGGGGATACGGGGGGACCTTACACCGATAAACTCATCTTT.

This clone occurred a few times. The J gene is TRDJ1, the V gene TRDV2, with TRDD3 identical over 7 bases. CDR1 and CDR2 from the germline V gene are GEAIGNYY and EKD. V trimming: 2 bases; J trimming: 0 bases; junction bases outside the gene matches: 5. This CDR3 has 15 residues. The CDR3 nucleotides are TGTGCCTGTGACATACTGGGGTTGTACACCGATAAACTCATCTTT. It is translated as CACDILGLYTDKLIF.

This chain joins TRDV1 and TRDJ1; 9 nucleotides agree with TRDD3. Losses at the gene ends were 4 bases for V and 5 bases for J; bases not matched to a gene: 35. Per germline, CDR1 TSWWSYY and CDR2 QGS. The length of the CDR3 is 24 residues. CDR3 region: CALGVPDLPPAPMFYWGNRDKLIF. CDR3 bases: TGTGCTCTTGGGGTCCCGGACCTTCCTCCCGCACCGATGTTTTACTGGGGGAATAGGGATAAACTCATCTTT.

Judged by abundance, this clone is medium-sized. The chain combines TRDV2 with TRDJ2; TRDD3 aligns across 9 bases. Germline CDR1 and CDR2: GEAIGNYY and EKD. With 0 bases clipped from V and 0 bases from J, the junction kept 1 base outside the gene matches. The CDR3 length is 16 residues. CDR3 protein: CACDTVGDTLTAQLFF. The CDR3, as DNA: TGTGCCTGTGACACCGTGGGGGATACTTTGACAGCACAACTCTTCTTT.

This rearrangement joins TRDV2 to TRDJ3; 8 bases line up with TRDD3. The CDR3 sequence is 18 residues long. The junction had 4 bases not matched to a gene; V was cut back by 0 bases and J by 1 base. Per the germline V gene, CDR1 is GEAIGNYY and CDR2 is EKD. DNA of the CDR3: TGTGCCTGTGACACCGTACTGGGGGTTTCCTGGGACACCCGACAGATGTTTTTC. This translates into CACDTVLGVSWDTRQMFF.

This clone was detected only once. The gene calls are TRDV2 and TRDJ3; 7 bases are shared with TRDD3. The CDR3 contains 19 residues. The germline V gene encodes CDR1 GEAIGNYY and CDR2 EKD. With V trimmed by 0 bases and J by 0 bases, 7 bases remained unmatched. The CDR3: CACDTAGGIRSWDTRQMFF. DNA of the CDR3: TGTGCCTGTGACACCGCAGGGGGGATCCGCTCCTGGGACACCCGACAGATGTTTTTC.

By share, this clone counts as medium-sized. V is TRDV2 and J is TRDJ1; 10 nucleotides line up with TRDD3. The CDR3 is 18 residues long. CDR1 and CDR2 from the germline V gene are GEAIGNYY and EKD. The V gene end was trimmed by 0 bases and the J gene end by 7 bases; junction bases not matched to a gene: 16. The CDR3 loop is CACDTGTLLGDKEGKLIF. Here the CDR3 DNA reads TGTGCCTGTGACACCGGGACCCTGCTGGGGGATAAGGAGGGTAAACTCATCTTT.

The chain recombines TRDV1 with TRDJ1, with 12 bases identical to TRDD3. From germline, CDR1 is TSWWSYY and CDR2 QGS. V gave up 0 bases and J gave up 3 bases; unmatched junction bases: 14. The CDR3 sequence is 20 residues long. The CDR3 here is CALGELQNWGIPSESDKLIF. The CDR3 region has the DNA TGTGCTCTTGGGGAACTCCAAAACTGGGGGATACCCTCCGAATCCGATAAACTCATCTTT.

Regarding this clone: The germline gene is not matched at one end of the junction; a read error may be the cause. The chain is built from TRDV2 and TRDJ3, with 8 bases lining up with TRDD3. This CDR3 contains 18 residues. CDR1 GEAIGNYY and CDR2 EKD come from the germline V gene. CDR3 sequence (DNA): TGTGCCTGTGACAACGTACTGGGGGTGACCTGGGACACCCGACAGACGTTTTTC. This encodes CACDNVLGVTWDTRQTFF.

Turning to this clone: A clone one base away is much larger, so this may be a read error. CDR3 bases: TGTGCTCTTGGGGAACGGGCCTTCACAGATACTGGGGGTTACACCGATAAACTCATCTTT. Encoded protein: CALGERAFTDTGGYTDKLIF. This chain uses TRDV1 with TRDJ1; TRDD3 matches at 8 bases. The CDR3 is 20 residues long. V shed 1 base and J 0 bases; nucleotides not matched to a gene: 16. Germline values: CDR1 TSWWSYY, CDR2 QGS.

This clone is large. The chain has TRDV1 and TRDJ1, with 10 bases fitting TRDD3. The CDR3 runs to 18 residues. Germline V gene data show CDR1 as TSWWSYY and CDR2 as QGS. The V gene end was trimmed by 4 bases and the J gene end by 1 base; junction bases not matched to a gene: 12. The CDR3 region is CALGGESRGIRATDKLIF. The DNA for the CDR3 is TGTGCTCTTGGGGGTGAGAGCCGGGGGATACGCGCCACCGATAAACTCATCTTT.

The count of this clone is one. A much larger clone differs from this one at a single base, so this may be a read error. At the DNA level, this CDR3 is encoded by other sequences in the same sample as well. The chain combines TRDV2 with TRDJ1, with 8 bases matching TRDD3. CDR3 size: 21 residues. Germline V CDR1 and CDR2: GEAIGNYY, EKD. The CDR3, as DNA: TGTGCCTGTGACACGTTGATCTTCGGAACGACTGGGGGTCGAGACACAGATAAACTCATCTTT. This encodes CACDTLIFGTTGGRDTDKLIF.

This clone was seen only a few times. CDR3 DNA sequence: TGTGCAGCAACCCATACCCTATCCTTTAGCTCGCATAAACTCATCTTT. Translating it yields CAATHTLSFSSHKLIF. The chain recombines TRAV29/DV5 with TRDJ1; D ambiguous. This CDR3 is built from 16 residues. The ends were cut back, 3 bases at V and 6 bases at J, with 24 bases in the middle. Germline CDR1 is NSMFDY and CDR2 is ISSIKDK.

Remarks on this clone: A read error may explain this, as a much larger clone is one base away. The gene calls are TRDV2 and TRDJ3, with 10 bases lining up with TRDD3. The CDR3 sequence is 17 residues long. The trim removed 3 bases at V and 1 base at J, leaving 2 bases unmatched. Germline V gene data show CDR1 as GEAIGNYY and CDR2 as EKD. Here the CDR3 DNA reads TGTGCCTGTGACCCGGGGGATACGTCCTGGGACACCCGACAGATGTTTTTC. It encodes CACDPGDTSWDTRQMFF.

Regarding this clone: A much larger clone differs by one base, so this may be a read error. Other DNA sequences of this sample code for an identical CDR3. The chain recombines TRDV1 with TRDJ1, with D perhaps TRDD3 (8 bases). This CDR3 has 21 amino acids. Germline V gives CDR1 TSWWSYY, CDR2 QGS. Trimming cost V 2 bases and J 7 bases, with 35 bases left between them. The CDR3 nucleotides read TGTGCTCTTGGGGAAAGGTCGGAGCCTTCCTCCCAATACTGGGGGGTGGGTAAACTCATCTTT. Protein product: CALGERSEPSSQYWGVGKLIF.

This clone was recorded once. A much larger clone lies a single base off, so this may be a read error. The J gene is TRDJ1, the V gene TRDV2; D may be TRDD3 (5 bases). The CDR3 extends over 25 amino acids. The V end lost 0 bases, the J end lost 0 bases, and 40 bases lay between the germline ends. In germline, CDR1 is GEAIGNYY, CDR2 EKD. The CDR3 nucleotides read TGTGCCTGTGACACCGTATCTGCGCCCCGCCGCCGGGGGGGGGTCAACTCAGTCTACACCGATAAACTCATCTTT. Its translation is CACDTVSAPRRRGGVNSVYTDKLIF.

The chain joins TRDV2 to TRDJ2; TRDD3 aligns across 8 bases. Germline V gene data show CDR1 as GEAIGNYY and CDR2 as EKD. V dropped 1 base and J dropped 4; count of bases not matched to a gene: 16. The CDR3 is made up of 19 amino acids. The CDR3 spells CACDTVPGDTESWTAQLFF. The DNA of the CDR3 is TGTGCCTGTGACACTGTCCCTGGGGATACTGAGTCCTGGACAGCACAACTCTTCTTT.

This chain's CDR3 is CACDTLNWGTAWDTRQMFF. In DNA form, the CDR3 reads TGTGCCTGTGACACCCTTAACTGGGGGACGGCCTGGGACACCCGACAGATGTTTTTC. This chain connects TRDV2 to TRDJ3; TRDD3 matches 9 bases. This CDR3 region has 19 residues. From germline, CDR1 is GEAIGNYY and CDR2 EKD. After removal of 0 bases from V and 2 bases from J, the junction contained 7 bases not matched to a gene.

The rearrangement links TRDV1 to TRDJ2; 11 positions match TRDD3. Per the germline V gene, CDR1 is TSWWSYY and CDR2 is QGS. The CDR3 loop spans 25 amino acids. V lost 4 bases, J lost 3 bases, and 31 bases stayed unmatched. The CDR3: CALGGGVPPTEVGGYALPVTAQLFF. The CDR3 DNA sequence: TGTGCTCTTGGGGGAGGGGTCCCTCCTACCGAGGTTGGGGGATACGCTCTACCCGTGACAGCACAACTCTTCTTT.

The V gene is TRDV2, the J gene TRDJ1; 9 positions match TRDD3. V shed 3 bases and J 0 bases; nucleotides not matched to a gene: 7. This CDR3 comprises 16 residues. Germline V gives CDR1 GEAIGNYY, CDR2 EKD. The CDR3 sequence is CACDPLGEMYTDKLIF. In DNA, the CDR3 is TGTGCCTGTGACCCACTGGGGGAGATGTACACCGATAAACTCATCTTT.

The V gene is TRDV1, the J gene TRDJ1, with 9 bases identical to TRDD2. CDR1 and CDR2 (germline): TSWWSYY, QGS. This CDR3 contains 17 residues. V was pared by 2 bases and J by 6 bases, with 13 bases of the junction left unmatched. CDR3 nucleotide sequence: TGTGCTCTTGGGGAAATCCTTCCTACGTCTGGGGGGTATAAACTCATCTTT. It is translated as CALGEILPTSGGYKLIF.

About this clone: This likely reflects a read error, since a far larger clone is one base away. The CDR3 DNA reads as TGTGCCTGTGACACCGTGGGGGCCTTCCTACAAGCACCGGGGGTTACAACATCGGAGCCCGATAAACTCATCTTT. It specifies CACDTVGAFLQAPGVTTSEPDKLIF. The chain is built from TRDV2 and TRDJ1; 9 bases line up with TRDD2. The CDR3 has 25 amino acids. CDR1 is GEAIGNYY, CDR2 EKD, per germline. Trimming took 0 bases from V and 3 from J; bases not matched to a gene: 34.

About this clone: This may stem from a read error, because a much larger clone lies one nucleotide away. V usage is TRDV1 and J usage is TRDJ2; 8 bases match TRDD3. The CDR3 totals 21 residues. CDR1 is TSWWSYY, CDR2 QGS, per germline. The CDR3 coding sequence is TGTGCTCTTGGGGGAAATCTCTGGGGATACAGGGTATTCTTTCATACAGCAAAACTCTTCTTT. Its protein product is CALGGNLWGYRVFFHTAKLFF.

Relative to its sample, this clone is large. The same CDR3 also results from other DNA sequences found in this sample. DNA for the CDR3: TGTGCCTGTGACACCTTGGGGGATACGTCCTGGGACACCCGACAGATGTTTTTC. Its protein is CACDTLGDTSWDTRQMFF. The rearrangement links TRDV2 to TRDJ3; the match to TRDD3 covers 11 bases. This CDR3 is 18 amino acids long. CDR1 GEAIGNYY and CDR2 EKD come from the germline V gene. The V segment lost 0 bases and the J segment 1 base; nucleotides outside the gene matches: 1.

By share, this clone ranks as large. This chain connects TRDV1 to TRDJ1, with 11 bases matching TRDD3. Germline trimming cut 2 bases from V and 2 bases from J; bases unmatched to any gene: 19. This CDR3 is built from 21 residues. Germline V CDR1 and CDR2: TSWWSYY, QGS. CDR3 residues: CALGEWGIPYWGIWGTDKLIF. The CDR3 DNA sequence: TGTGCTCTTGGGGAATGGGGGATTCCCTACTGGGGGATATGGGGGACCGATAAACTCATCTTT.